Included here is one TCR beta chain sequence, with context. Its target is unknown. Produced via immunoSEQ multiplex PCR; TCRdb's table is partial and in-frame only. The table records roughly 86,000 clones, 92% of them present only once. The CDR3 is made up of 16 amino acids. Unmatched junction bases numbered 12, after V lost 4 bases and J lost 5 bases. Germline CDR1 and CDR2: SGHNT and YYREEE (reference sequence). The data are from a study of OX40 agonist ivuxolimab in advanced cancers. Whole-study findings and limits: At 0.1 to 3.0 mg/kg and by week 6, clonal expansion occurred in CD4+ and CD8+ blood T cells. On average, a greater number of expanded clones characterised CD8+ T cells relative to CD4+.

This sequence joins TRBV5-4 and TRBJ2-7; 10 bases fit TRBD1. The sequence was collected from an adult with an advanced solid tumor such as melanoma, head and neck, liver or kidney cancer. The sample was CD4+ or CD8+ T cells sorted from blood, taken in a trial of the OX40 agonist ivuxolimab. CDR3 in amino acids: CASSGRTGGPRDEQYF. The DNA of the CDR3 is TGTGCCAGCAGCGGGCGGACAGGGGGACCTCGGGACGAGCAGTACTTC.